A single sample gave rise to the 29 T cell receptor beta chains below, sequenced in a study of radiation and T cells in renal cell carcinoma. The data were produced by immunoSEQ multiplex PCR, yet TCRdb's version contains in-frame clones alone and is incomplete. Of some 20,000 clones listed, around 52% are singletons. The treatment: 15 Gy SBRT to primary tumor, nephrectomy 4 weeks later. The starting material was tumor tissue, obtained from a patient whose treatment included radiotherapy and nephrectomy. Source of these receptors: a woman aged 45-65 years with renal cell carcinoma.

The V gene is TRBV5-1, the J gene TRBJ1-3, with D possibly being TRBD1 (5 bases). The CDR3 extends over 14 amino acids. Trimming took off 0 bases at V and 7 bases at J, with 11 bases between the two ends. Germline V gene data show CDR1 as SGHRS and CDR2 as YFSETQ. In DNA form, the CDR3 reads TGCGCCAGCAGCTTGGAGCCAGGGCTGAACACCATATATTTT. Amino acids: CASSLEPGLNTIYF.

The CDR3 region is CATSGANVLTF. For the CDR3, the DNA is TGTGCCACCTCGGGGGCCAACGTCCTGACTTTC. The chain uses TRBV6-6 and TRBJ2-6; no clear D. Germline-derived CDR1 and CDR2 are MNHNY and SVGAGI (reference sequence). The CDR3 has 11 amino acids. V was pared by 10 bases and J by 4 bases, with 5 bases between.

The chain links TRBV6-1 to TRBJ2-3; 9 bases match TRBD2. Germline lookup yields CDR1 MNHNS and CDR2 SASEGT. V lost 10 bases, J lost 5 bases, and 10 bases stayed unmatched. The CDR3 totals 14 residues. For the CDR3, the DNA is TGTGCCATATGGCGGGGGGGCACTAAAGATACGCAGTATTTT. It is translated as CAIWRGGTKDTQYF.

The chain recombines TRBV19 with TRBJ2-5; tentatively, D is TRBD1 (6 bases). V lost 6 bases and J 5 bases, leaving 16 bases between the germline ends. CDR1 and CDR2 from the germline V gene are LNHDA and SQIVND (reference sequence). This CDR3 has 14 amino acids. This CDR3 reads CASSEPRTEETQYF. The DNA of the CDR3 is TGTGCCAGTAGCGAACCCAGGACAGAGGAGACCCAGTACTTC.

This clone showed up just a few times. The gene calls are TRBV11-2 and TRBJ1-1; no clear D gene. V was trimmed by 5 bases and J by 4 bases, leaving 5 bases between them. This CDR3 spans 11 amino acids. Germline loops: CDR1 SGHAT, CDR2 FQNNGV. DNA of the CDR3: TGTGCCAGCAGCCCAATCACTGAAGCTTTCTTT. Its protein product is CASSPITEAFF.

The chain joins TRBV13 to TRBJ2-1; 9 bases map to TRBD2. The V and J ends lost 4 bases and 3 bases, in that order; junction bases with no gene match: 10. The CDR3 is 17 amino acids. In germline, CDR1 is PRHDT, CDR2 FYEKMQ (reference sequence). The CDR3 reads CASSSPLAGAVYNEQFF. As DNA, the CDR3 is TGTGCCAGCAGCTCACCTTTAGCGGGGGCCGTCTACAATGAGCAGTTCTTC.

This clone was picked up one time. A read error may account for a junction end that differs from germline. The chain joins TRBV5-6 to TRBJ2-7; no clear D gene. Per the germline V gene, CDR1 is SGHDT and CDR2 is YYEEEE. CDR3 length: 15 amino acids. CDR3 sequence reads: CASSHPGSTTYEQYF. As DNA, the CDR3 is TGCGCCAGCAGCCACCCCGGCAGCACAACCTACGAGCAGTACTTC.

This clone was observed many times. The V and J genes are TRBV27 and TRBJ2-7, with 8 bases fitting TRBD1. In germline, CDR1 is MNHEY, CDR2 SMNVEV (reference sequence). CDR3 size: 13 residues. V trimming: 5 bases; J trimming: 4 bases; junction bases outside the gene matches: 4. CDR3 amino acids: CASSLRQGYEQYF. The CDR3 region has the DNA TGTGCCAGCAGTCTCCGACAGGGGTACGAGCAGTACTTC.

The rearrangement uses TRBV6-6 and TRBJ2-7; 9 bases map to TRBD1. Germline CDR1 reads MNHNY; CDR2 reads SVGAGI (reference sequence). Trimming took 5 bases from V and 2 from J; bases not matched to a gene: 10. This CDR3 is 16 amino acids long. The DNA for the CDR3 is TGTGCCAGCAGTCGGACAGGGGACCGATTCACCTACGAGCAGTACTTC. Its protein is CASSRTGDRFTYEQYF.

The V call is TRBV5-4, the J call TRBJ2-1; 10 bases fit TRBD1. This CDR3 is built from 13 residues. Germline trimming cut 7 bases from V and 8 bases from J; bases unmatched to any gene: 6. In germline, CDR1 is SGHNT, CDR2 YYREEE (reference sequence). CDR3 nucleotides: TGTGCCAGCCACCCGACAGGGGGCTATGAGCAGTTCTTC. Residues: CASHPTGGYEQFF.

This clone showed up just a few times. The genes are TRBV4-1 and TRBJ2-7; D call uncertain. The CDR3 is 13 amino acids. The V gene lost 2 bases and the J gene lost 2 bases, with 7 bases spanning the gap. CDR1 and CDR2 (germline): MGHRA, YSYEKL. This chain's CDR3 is CASSQRATYEQYF. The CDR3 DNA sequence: TGCGCCAGCAGCCAAAGGGCCACCTACGAGCAGTACTTC.

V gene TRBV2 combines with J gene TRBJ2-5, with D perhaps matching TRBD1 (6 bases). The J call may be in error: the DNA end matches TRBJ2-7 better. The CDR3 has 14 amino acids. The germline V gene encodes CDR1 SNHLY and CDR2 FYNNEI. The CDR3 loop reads CASSEDRVAYEQYF. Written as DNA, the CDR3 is TGTGCCAGCAGTGAAGACAGGGTGGCCTACGAGCAGTACTTC.

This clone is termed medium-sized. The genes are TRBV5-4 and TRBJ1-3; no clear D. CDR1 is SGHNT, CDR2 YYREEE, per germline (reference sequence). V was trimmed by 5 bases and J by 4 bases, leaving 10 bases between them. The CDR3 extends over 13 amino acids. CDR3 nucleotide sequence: TGTGCCAGCAGTCCGGTTAACGGAAACACCATATATTTT. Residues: CASSPVNGNTIYF.

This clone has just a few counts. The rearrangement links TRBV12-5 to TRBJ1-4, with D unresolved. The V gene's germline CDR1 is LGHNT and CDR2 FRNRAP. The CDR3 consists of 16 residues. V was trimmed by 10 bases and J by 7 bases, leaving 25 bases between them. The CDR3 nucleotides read TGTGCTAAGGCGACTCAGAGCGGGAAAGTAGGTGAAAAACTGTTTTTT. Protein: CAKATQSGKVGEKLFF.

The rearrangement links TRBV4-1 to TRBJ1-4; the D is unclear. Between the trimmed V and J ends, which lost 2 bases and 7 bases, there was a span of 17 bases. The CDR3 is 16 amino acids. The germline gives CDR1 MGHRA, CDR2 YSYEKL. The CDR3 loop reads CASSQNGGVLVEKLFF. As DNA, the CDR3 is TGCGCCAGCAGCCAAAACGGCGGGGTTTTGGTTGAAAAACTGTTTTTT.

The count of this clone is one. The CDR3 sequence is CASRRGNEQFF. CDR3 nucleotides: TGCGCCAGCAGGCGGGGGAATGAGCAGTTCTTC. The genes are TRBV5-1 and TRBJ2-1; 7 bases fit TRBD2. CDR1 and CDR2 from the germline V gene are SGHRS and YFSETQ. J lost 7 bases, V lost 5 bases, and 0 bases had no gene match. The CDR3 has 11 amino acids. The whole variable domain, remainder taken from reference TRBV5-1 and TRBJ2-1, is KAGVTQTPRYLIKTRGQQVTLSCSPISGHRSVSWYQQTPGQGLQFLFEYFSETQRNKGNFPGRFSGRQFSNSRSEMNVSTLELGDSALYLCASRRGNEQFFGPGTRLTVL.

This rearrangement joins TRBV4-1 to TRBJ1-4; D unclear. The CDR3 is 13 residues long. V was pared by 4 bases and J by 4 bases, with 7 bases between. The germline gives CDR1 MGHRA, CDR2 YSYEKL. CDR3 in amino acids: CASSPQVNEKLFF. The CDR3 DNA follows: TGCGCCAGCAGCCCTCAAGTTAATGAAAAACTGTTTTTT.

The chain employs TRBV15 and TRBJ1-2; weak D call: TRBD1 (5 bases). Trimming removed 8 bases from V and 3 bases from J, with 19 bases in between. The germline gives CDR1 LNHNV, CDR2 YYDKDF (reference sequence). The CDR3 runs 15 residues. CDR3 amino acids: CATSSSEGLDYGYTF. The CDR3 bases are TGTGCCACCTCCAGTTCGGAGGGGTTAGACTATGGCTACACCTTC.

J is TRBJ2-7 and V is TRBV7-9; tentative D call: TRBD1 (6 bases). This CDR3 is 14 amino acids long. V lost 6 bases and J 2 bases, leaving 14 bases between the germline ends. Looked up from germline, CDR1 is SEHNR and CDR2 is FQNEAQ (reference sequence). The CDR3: CASSSRTEAYEQYF. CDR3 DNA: TGTGCCAGCAGTTCCCGGACAGAGGCCTACGAGCAGTACTTC.

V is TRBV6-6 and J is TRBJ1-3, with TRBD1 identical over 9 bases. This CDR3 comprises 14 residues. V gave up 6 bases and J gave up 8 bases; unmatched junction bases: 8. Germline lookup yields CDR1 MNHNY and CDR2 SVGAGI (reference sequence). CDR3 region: CASRPGTGRDTIYF. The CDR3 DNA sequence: TGTGCCAGCAGACCTGGGACAGGGCGAGACACCATATATTTT.

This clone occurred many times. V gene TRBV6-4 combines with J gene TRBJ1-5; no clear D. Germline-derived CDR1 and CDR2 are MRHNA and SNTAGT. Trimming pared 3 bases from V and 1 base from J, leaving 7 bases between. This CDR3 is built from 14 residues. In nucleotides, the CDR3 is TGTGCCAGCAGTGAGGGCGACAGCAATCAGCCCCAGCATTTT. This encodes CASSEGDSNQPQHF.

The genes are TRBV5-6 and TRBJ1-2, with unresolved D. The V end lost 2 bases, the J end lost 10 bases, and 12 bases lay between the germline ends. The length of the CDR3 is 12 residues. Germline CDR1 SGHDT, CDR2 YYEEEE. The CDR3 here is CASSLPGLPYTF. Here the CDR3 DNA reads TGTGCCAGCAGCTTACCTGGACTTCCCTACACCTTC.

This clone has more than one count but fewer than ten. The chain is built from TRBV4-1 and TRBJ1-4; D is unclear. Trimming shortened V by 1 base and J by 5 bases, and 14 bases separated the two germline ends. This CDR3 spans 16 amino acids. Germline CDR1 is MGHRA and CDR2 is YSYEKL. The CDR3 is CASSQAPGQRNEKLFF. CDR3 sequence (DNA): TGCGCCAGCAGCCAAGCCCCCGGGCAGAGAAATGAAAAACTGTTTTTT.

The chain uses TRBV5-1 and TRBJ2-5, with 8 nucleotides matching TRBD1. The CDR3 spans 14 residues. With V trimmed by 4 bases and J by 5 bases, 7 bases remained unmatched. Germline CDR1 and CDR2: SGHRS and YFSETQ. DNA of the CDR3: TGCGCCAGCAGCCACGGACAGGGTCGGGAGACCCAGTACTTC. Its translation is CASSHGQGRETQYF.

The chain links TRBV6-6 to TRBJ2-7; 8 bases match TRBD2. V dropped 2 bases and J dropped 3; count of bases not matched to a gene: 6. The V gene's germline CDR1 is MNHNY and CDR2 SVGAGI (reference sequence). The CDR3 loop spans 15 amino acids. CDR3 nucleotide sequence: TGTGCCAGCAGTTACAAAGCGGGGGACTACTACGAGCAGTACTTC. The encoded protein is CASSYKAGDYYEQYF.

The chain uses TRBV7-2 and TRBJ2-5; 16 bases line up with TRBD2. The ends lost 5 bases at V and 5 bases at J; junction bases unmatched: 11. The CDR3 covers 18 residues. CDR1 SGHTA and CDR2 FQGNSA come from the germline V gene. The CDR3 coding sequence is TGTGCCAGCAGCGGACCGGGACTAGCGGGGGGGTCTCGGGAGACCCAGTACTTC. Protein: CASSGPGLAGGSRETQYF.

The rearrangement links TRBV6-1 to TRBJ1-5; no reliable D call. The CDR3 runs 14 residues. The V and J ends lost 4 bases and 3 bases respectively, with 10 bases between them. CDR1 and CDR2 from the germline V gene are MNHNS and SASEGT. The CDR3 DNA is TGTGCCAGCAGTGGTGACGGTATCAATCAGCCCCAGCATTTT. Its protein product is CASSGDGINQPQHF.

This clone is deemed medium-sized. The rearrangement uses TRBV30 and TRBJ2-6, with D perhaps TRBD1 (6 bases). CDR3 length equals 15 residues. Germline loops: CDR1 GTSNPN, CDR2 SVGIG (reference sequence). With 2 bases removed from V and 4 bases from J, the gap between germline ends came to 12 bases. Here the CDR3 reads CAWSKAGDGANVLTF. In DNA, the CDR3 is TGTGCCTGGAGTAAAGCAGGGGACGGGGCCAACGTCCTGACTTTC.

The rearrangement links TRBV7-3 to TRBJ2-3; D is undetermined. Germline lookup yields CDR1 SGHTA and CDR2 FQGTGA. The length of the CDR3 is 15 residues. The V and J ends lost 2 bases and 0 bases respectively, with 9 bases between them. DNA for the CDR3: TGTGCCAGCAGCTTAGGGGTTAGTAGCACAGATACGCAGTATTTT. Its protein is CASSLGVSSTDTQYF.